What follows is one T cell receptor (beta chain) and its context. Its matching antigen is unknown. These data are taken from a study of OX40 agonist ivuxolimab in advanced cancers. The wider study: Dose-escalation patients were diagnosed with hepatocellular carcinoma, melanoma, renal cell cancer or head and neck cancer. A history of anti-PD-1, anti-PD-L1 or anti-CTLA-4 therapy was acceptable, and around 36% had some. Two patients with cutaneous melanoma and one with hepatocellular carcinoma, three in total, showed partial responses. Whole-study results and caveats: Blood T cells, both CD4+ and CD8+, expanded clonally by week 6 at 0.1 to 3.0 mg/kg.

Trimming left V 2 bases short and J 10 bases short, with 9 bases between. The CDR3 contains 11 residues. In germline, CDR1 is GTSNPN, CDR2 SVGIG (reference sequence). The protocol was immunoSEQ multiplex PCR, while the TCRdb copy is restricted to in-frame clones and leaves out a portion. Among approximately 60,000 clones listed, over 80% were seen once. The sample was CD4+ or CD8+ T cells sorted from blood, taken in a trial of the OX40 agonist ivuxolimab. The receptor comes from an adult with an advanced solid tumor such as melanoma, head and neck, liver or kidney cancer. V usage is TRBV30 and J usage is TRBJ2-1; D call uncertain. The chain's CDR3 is CAWSYSGEQFF. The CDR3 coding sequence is TGTGCCTGGAGTTACTCTGGGGAGCAGTTCTTC.